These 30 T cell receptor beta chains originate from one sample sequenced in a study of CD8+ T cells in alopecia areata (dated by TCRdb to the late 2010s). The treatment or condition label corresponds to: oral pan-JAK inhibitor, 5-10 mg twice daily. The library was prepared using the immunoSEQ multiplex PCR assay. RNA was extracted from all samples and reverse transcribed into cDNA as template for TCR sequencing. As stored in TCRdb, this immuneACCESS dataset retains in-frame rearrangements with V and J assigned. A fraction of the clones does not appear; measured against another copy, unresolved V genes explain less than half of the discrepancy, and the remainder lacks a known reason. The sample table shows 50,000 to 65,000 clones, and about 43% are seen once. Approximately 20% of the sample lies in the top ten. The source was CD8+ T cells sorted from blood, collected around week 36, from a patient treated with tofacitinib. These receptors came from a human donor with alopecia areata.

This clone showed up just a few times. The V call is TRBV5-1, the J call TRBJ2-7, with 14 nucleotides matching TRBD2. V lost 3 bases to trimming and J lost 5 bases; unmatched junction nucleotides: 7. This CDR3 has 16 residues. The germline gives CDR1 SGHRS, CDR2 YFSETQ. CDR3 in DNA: TGCGCCAGCAGCTCGGGACTAGCGGGAGTACGCGACGAGCAGTACTTC. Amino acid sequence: CASSSGLAGVRDEQYF.

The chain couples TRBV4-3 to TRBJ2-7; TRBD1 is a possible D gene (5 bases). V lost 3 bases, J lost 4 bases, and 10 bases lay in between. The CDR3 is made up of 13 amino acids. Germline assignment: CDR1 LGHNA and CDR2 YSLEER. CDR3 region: CASSQAQGYEQYF. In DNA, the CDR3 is TGCGCCAGCAGCCAGGCGCAGGGTTACGAGCAGTACTTC.

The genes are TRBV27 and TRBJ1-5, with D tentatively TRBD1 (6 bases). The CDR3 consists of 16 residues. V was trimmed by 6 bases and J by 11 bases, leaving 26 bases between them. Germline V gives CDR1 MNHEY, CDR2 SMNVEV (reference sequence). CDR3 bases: TGTGCCAGCAGCCCCAGGATTGGGGCAGGGGAGGTGTCCCAGCATTTT. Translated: CASSPRIGAGEVSQHF.

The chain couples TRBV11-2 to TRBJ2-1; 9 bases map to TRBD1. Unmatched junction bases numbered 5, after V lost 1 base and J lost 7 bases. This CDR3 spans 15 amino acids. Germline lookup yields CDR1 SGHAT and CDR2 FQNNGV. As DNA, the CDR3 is TGTGCCAGCAGCTTAGTATGGACAGGGGTAAATGAGCAGTTCTTC. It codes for CASSLVWTGVNEQFF.

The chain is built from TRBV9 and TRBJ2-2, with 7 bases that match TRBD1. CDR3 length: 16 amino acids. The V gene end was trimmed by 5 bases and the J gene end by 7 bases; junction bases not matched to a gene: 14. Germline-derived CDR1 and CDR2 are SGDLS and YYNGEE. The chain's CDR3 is CASRAEGRRDSGELFF. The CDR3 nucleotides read TGTGCCAGCAGAGCTGAGGGGCGAAGGGACAGCGGGGAGCTGTTTTTT.

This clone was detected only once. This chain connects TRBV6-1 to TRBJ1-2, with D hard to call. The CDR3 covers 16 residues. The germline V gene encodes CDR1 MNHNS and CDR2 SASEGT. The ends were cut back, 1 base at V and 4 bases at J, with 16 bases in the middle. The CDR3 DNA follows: TGTGCCAGCAGTGAAGGGGGTGGAGGCTCTGCCTATGGCTACACCTTC. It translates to CASSEGGGGSAYGYTF.

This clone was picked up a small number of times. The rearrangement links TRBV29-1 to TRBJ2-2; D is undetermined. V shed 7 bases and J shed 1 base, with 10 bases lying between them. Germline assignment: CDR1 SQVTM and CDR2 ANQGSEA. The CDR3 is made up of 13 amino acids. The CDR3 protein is CSGITQNTGELFF. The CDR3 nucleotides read TGCAGCGGGATTACTCAGAACACCGGGGAGCTGTTTTTT.

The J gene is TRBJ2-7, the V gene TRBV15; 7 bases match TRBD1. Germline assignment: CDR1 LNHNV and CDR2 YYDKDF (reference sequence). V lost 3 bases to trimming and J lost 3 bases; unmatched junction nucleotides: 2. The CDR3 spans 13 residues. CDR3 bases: TGTGCCACCAGCAGTGGACAGGACTACGAGCAGTACTTC. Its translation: CATSSGQDYEQYF.

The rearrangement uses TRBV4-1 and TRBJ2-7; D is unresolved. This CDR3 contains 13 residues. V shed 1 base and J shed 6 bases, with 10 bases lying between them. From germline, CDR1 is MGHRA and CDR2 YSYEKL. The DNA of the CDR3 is TGCGCCAGCAGCCAAGGGTCCCTCGTCGAGCAGTACTTC. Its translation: CASSQGSLVEQYF.

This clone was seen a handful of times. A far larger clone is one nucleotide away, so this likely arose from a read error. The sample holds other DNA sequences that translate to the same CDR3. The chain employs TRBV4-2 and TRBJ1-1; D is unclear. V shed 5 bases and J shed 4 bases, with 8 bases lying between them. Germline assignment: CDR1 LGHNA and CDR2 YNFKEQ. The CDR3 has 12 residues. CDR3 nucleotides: TGTGCCAGCAGCTTCGGAACCACTGAAGCTTTCTTT. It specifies CASSFGTTEAFF.

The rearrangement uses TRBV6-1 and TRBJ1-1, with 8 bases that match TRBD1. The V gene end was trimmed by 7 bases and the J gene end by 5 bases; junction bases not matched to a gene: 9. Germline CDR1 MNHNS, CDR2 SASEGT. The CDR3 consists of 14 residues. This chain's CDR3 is CASIGQGPWTEAFF. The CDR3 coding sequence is TGTGCCAGCATTGGACAGGGCCCGTGGACTGAAGCTTTCTTT.

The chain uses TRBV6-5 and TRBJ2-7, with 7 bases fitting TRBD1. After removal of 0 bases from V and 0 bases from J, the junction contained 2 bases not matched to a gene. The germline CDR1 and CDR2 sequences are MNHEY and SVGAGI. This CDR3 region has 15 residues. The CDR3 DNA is TGTGCCAGCAGTTACTCGGGGACAGCCTCCTACGAGCAGTACTTC. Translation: CASSYSGTASYEQYF.

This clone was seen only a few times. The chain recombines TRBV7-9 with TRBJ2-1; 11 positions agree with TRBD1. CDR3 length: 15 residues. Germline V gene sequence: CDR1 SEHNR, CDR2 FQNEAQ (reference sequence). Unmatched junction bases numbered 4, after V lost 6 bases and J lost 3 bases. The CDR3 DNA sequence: TGTGCCAGCAGGCCCGGGACAGGGGGCTACAATGAGCAGTTCTTC. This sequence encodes CASRPGTGGYNEQFF.

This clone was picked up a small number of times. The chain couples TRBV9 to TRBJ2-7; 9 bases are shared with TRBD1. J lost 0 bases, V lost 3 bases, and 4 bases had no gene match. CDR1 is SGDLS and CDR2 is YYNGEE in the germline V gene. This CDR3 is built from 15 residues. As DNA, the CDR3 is TGTGCCAGCAGCGAGGGACAGGGAACCTCCTACGAGCAGTACTTC. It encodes CASSEGQGTSYEQYF.

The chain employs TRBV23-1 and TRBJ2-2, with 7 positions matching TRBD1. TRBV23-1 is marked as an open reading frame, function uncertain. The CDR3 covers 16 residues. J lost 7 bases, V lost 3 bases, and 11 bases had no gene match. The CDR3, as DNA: TGCGCCAGCAGTCATCGGTACAGGGGACAGATCGGGGAGCTGTTTTTT. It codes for CASSHRYRGQIGELFF.

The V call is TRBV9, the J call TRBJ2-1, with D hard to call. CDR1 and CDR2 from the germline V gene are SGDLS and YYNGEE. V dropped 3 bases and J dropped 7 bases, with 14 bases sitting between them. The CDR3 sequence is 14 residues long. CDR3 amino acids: CASSDRFLGNEQFF. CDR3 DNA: TGTGCCAGCAGCGATCGTTTCTTAGGGAATGAGCAGTTCTTC.

The CDR3 protein is CASSLVGKINEQFF. In nucleotides, the CDR3 is TGTGCCAGCAGCTTGGTGGGGAAAATCAATGAGCAGTTCTTC. The V gene is TRBV5-6, the J gene TRBJ2-1; no clear D gene. The ends were cut back, 0 bases at V and 6 bases at J, with 10 bases in the middle. This CDR3 region has 14 residues. Germline loops: CDR1 SGHDT, CDR2 YYEEEE.

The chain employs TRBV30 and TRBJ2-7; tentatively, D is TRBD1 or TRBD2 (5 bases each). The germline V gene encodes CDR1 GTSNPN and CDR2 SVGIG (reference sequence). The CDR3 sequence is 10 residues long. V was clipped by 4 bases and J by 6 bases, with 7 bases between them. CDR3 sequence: CAWTGTEQYF. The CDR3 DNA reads TGTGCCTGGACAGGGACCGAGCAGTACTTC.

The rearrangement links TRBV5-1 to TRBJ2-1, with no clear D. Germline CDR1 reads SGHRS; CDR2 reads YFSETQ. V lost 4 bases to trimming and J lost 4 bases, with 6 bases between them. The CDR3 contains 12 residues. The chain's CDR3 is CASSQSYNEQFF. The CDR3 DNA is TGCGCCAGCAGCCAGAGTTACAATGAGCAGTTCTTC.

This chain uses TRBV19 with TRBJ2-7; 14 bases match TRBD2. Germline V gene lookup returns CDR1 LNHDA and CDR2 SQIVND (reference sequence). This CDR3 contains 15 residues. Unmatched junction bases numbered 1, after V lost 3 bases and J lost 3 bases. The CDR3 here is CASSMGTSGSYEQYF. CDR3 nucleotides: TGTGCCAGTAGTATGGGGACTAGCGGGAGCTACGAGCAGTACTTC.

For the CDR3, the DNA is TGTGCCTGGATAGGGGGATACACCGGGGAGCTGTTTTTT. It specifies CAWIGGYTGELFF. The J gene is TRBJ2-2, the V gene TRBV30, with D tentatively TRBD1 (6 bases). Germline CDR1 GTSNPN, CDR2 SVGIG (reference sequence). The CDR3 consists of 13 residues. Trimming stripped 4 bases from V and 3 bases from J, with 9 bases between.

CDR3 sequence (DNA): TGCAGCGTTGGGGCCAGGGGGAATGGCTACACCTTC. Protein: CSVGARGNGYTF. The rearrangement joins TRBV29-1 to TRBJ1-2; the match to TRBD1 covers 7 bases. With V trimmed by 4 bases and J by 6 bases, 5 bases remained unmatched. CDR3 length: 12 amino acids. Germline V gives CDR1 SQVTM, CDR2 ANQGSEA.

The CDR3 DNA is TGTGCCAGCAGCGTAGGCTCGGCCCTCAATGAGCAGTTCTTC. Protein sequence: CASSVGSALNEQFF. This chain connects TRBV9 to TRBJ2-1; D not certain. The CDR3 is 14 residues long. Trimming removed 0 bases at V and 6 bases at J, with 10 bases between. Germline V gene data show CDR1 as SGDLS and CDR2 as YYNGEE.

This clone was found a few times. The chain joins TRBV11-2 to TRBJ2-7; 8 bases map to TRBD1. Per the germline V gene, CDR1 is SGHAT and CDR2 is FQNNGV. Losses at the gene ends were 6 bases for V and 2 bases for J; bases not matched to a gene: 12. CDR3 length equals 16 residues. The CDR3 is CASRPSDRGFPYEQYF. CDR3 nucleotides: TGTGCCAGCAGACCTTCTGACAGGGGATTCCCCTACGAGCAGTACTTC.

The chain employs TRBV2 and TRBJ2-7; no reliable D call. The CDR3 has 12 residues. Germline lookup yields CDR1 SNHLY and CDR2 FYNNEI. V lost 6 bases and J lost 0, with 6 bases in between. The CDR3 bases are TGTGCCAGCAGCTCGGGCTCCTACGAGCAGTACTTC. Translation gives CASSSGSYEQYF.

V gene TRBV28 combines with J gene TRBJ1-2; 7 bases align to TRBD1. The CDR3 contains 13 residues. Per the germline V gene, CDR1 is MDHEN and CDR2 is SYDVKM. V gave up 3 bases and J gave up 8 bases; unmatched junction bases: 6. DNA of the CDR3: TGTGCCAGCAGTTTTCGAACAGGGGAAGGCTACACCTTC. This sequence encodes CASSFRTGEGYTF.

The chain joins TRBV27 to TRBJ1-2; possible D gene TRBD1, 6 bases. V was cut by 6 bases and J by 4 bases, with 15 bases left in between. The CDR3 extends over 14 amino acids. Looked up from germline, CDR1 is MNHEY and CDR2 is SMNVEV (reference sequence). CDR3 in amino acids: CASRPQRGVYGYTF. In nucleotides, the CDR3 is TGTGCCAGCAGACCTCAGAGGGGGGTCTATGGCTACACCTTC.

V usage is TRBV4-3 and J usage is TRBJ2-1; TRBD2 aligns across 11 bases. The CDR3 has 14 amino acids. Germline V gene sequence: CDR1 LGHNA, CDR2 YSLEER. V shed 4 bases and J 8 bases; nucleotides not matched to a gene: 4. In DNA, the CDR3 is TGCGCCAGCAGCCTAGCGGGAGGGGTCGATGAGCAGTTCTTC. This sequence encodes CASSLAGGVDEQFF.

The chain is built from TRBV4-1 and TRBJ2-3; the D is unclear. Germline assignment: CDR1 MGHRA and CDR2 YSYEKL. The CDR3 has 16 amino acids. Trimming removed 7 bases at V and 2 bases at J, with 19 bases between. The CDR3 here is CASTFTIGLTTDTQYF. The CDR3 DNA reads TGCGCCAGCACATTTACCATAGGGTTAACCACAGATACGCAGTATTTT.

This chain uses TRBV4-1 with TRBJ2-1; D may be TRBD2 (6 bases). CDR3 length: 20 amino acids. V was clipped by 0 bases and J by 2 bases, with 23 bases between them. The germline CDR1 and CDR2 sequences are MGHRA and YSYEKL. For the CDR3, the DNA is TGCGCCAGCAGCCAAGATCTAAGTGAAATCGGGGACTGGACCTACAATGAGCAGTTCTTC. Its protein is CASSQDLSEIGDWTYNEQFF.